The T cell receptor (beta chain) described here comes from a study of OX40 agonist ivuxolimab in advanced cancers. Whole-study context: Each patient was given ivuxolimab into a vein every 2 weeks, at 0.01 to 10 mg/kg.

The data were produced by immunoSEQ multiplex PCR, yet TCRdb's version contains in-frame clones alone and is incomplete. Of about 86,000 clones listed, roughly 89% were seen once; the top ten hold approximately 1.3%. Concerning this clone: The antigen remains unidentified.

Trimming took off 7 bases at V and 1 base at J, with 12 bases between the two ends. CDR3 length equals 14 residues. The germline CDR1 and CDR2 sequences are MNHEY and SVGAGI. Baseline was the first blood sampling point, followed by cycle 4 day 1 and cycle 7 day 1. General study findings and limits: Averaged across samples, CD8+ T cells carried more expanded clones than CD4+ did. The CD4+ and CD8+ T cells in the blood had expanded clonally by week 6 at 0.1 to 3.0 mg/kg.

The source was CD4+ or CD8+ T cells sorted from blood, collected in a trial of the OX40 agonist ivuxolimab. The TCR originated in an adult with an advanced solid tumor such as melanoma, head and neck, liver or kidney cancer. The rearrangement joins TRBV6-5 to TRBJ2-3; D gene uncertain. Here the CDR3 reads CASTSDPRTDTQYF. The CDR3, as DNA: TGTGCCAGCACATCCGATCCCCGCACAGATACGCAGTATTTT.